This T cell receptor (beta chain) was retrieved from a study of CD8+CD57+ T cells in acquired aplastic anemia. Whole-study context: On average, healthy donors gave around 9.8 million reads for CD4+ cells. Overall study results and limits: Sharing between patients and controls was observed for some 27 CD8+ CDR3 sequences.

Concerning this clonotype: Its antigen is undetermined. One end of the junction is discordant with germline, which a read error may explain.

The CDR3 runs to 11 residues. CDR1 is SGHTA, CDR2 FQGNSA, per germline. Genomic DNA provided the template from which TCR beta VDJ and CDR3 profiles were obtained. TCRdb re-derived calls from the reads in MiXCR, one entry per CDR3 protein. The table has 200,000 to 250,000 distinct CDR3 sequences, about 37% seen once. Sequencing used sorted CD4+, CD8+, or CD8+CD57+ T cells (not recorded which) from PBMCs. The clonotype originates from a human donor in good health, serving as a control. The J gene is TRBJ2-1, the V gene TRBV7-2; D unclear. The CDR3 loop is CACSLGNEQFF. The CDR3 DNA reads TGTGCCTGCAGCTTAGGTAACGAGCAGTTCTTC.